The present T cell receptor beta chain was sequenced within a study of CD8+CD57+ T cells in acquired aplastic anemia. Turning to the study itself: Average DNA yield from sorted CD4+ and CD8+ cells was approximately 3.2 ug.

Study-wide findings and caveats: Patients and controls shared 25 to 35 CD8+ CDR3 sequences, highly expressed in patients.

Profiling that covered TCR beta VDJ and CDR3 relied on genomic DNA as its template. TCRdb re-analysed the reads in MiXCR, keeping a single row per CDR3 protein. Here the sample spans some 120,000 distinct CDR3 sequences, about 40% being singletons. The sequenced patients had an expansion of CD8+CD57+ cells seen by flow cytometry. Germline V gene sequence: CDR1 SGHRS, CDR2 YFSETQ. The CDR3 length is 15 residues. V gave up 0 bases and J gave up 6 bases; unmatched junction bases: 6. This clonotype was picked up one time. What it binds is unknown. Source material: sorted CD4+, CD8+, or CD8+CD57+ T cells (not recorded which) from PBMCs. The receptor was derived from a human donor with aplastic anemia. The J gene is TRBJ1-2, the V gene TRBV5-1, with 9 bases that match TRBD1. The CDR3 DNA follows: TGCGCCAGCAGCTTGGGGACAGGGGAACTTGATGGCTACACCTTC. Its protein is CASSLGTGELDGYTF.